Included here is one TCR beta chain sequence, with context. This clone was observed once. What this receptor recognizes is not known. Base qualities are not recorded, but no much larger clone differs from it by a single base. Healthy HIV-negative adults with no recently reported acute infections or vaccinations were included as donors. All donors were Caucasian adults living in Nashville, Tennessee, USA. CD4+ T cells were enriched through magnetic negative selection, after which naive cells were positively selected on CD45RA and the remaining negative fraction served as the memory subset. Blood was collected by leukapheresis, and PBMCs were isolated by Ficoll-Histopaque density gradient centrifugation and then cryopreserved in liquid nitrogen vapor phase. Analytical flow cytometry was used to check the purity and quantity of each magnetically sorted T cell population. Each sorted fraction had its genomic DNA isolated and then quantified by UV absorbance on a Nanodrop 2000c.

This record comes from a study of shared clonotypes between healthy human individuals (dated by TCRdb to 2018 to 2021). In the study overall: A few men and a couple of women, aged 18 to 49 years, made up the cohort. Per donor, three plates each were used for CD4 naive and CD4 memory, two for CD8 naive, and one for CD8 memory. Blood TCR repertoires of roughly 5 healthy adults were deeply sequenced to estimate repertoire size and the extent of clonotype sharing between individuals. Different laboratories and diverse techniques were used to prepare libraries and sequence TCR repertoires, to increase sequencing depth and limit assay-specific biases. Per donor, leukapheresis produced somewhere between about 0.94 and 9 billion PBMCs. Study-level results and caveats: The small number of donors limited the genetic and exposure-history diversity represented. Sampling was restricted to blood, and TCR repertoires in tissue are likely to differ from TCR repertoires in blood. Pairwise subsampling indicated that sequencing depth was expected to affect the degree of clonotype sharing among donors. Rarefaction of sorted-subset datasets indicated incomplete sequencing despite the large sequencing depth. Larger estimated clonotype richness was generally found for naive subsets than for memory subsets. Higher generation probabilities were observed for clonotypes shared by all four sorted-subset donors than for non-shared clonotypes. Sharing across a few donors was observed for approximately 4.6% of naive CD4, over 3% of naive CD8, around 2.5% of memory CD4, and approximately 0.41% of memory CD8 clonotypes.

TCR CDR3 regions were amplified from genomic DNA by multiplex PCR using the deep immunoSEQ assay. Extracted genomic DNA from each cell subset was spread evenly across all wells of several immunoSEQ 96-well plates, with each plate serving as a replicate. For sorted subsets, each replicate PCR was loaded with approximately 200 ng genomic DNA, equivalent to some 31,000 T cell genomes. Purified libraries were measured with a Qubit 3.0 fluorometer, size-checked on a Bioanalyzer 2100, and measured again with the KAPA Library Quantification kit. Every immunoSEQ 96-well plate was sequenced on a dedicated single-read 150-cycle Illumina NextSeq 550 flow cell. The source study handled its data this way. Because only junctional sequences without quality scores were contained in the immunoSEQ output, filtering matching that applied to full-length reads could not be performed. Sequences were annotated with PyIR, a Python wrapper for IgBLAST v1.9, and V/J genes and CDR3 were assigned using IMGT germline references. Reads were filtered out if the reads had weak V/J assignments (E-value above 1e-6), no CDR3, stop codons, out-of-frame junctions, or ambiguous translated residues. V3J clonotypes were defined by identical inferred V gene, J gene, and CDR3 amino acid sequence. Percentage overlap between repertoires was computed as shared unique clonotypes divided by the size of the smaller repertoire. RTK rarefaction, the Chao1 estimator, and Recon v2.1 estimates of unobserved clonotypes were used to assess repertoire richness. For all TCRbeta clonotypes obtained by the gDNA method from a few donors, generation probabilities were computed with OLGA. TCRdb provides this immuneACCESS table in a form limited to in-frame rearrangements. Some clones are lacking; in checked studies, under half of them reflect an unresolved V gene, and why the rest are absent is not known. V and J calls and clone size are those listed in that table; D and trimming were worked out from the DNA. The sample table records approximately 2.3 million clones; approximately 93% of these occur just once. The ten largest make up under 0.45% of the sample.

From the cysteine up to the phenylalanine, the CDR3 has a length of 15 residues. Only CDR3 DNA is held: 45 bases, read in frame from base 1. According to the germline V gene, CDR1 reads ENHRY and CDR2 reads SYGVKD. V and J are truncated by 3 bases and 0 bases respectively, leaving an intervening sequence of 9 bases. This sequence uses TRBV10-3 and TRBJ1-3, with no confidently assigned D gene. Sequencing used naive CD4+ T cells from PBMCs. Sample cell subset or site, as interpreted from the label and publication: CD45RA+ positively selected. This receptor was obtained from a man between 18 and 29 years old in good health. Some clones in this sample may be carry-over from other donors' samples. The bases read TGTGCCATCAGTGATGGGCGGACCTCTGGAAACACCATATATTTT. It codes for CAISDGRTSGNTIYF.